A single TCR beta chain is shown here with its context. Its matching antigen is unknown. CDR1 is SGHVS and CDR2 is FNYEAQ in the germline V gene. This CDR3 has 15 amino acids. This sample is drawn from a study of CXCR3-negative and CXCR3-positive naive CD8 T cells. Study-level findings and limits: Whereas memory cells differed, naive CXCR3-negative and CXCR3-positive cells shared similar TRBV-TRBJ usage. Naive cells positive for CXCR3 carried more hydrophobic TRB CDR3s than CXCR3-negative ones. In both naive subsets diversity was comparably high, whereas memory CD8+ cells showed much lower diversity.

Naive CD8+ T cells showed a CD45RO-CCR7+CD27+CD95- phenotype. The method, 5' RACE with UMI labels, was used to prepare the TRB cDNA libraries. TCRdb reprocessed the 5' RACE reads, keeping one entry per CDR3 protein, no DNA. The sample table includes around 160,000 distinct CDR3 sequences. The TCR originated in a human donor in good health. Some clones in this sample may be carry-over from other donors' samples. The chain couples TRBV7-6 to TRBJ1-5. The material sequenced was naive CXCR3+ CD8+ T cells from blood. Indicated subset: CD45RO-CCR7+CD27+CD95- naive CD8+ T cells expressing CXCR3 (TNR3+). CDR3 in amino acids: CASSLNDANNQPQHF.